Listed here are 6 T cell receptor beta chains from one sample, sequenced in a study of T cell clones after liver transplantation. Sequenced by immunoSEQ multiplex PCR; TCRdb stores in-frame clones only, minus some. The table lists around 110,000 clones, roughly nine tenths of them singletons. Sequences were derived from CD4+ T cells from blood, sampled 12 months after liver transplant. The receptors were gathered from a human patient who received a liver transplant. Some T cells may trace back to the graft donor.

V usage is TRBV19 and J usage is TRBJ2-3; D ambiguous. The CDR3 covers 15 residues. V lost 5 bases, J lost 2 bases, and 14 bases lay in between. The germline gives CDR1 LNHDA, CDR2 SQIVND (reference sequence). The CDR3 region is CASSSIGKFTDTQYF. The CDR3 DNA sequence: TGTGCCAGTAGTTCGATCGGCAAATTCACAGATACGCAGTATTTT.

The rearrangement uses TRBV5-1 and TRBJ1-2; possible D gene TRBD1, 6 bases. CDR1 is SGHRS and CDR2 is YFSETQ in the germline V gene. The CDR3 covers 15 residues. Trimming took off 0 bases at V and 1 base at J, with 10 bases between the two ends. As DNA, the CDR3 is TGCGCCAGCAGCTTGGTTTCCAGGGGTAACTATGGCTACACCTTC. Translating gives CASSLVSRGNYGYTF. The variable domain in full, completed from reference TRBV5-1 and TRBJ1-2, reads KAGVTQTPRYLIKTRGQQVTLSCSPISGHRSVSWYQQTPGQGLQFLFEYFSETQRNKGNFPGRFSGRQFSNSRSEMNVSTLELGDSALYLCASSLVSRGNYGYTFGSGTRLTVV.

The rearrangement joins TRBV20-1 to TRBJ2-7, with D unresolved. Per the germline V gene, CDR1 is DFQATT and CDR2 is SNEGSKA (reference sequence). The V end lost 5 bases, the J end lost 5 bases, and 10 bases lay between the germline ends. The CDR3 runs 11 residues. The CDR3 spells CSASSFDEQYF. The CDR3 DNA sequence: TGCAGTGCTTCATCATTCGACGAGCAGTACTTC.

Written as DNA, the CDR3 is TGCGCCAGCAGCCAGAACTTTGGGGGAGAGACCCAGTACTTC. It is translated as CASSQNFGGETQYF. The V and J genes are TRBV5-1 and TRBJ2-5; the D gene could be TRBD1 or TRBD2 (5 bases each). Germline V gene lookup returns CDR1 SGHRS and CDR2 YFSETQ. The length of the CDR3 is 14 residues. V lost 4 bases, J lost 4 bases, and 14 bases lay in between.

CDR3 nucleotide sequence: TGTGCCAGTAGAAAAGGGGGCTCGAACACCGGGGAGCTGTTTTTT. It encodes CASRKGGSNTGELFF. The chain uses TRBV19 and TRBJ2-2; 7 bases map to TRBD1. V trimming: 6 bases; J trimming: 0 bases; junction bases outside the gene matches: 4. CDR3 length: 15 residues. The germline gives CDR1 LNHDA, CDR2 SQIVND (reference sequence). The variable domain in full, completed from reference TRBV19 and TRBJ2-2, reads DGGITQSPKYLFRKEGQNVTLSCEQNLNHDAMYWYRQDPGQGLRLIYYSQIVNDFQKGDIAEGYSVSREKKESFPLTVTSAQKNPTAFYLCASRKGGSNTGELFFGEGSRLTVL.

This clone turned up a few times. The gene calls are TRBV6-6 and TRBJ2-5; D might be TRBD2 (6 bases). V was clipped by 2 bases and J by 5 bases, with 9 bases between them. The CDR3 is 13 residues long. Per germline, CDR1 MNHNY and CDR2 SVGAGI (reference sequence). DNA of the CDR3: TGTGCCAGCAGTTACGGGGCGGGGGAGACCCAGTACTTC. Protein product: CASSYGAGETQYF.